This entry describes one TCR beta chain. This entry belongs to a study of blood T cell repertoires in COVID-19. Study at large: Acute and convalescent COVID-19 specimens originated in the United States, Italy and Spain. Sample material is recorded as cDNA or gDNA derived from T cells, B-cell-depleted T cells, or PBMCs.

CDR1 and CDR2 from the germline V gene are MDHEN and SYDVKM. CDR3 length equals 16 residues. Trimming at V came to 7 bases and at J to 3 bases, leaving 13 bases not matched to a gene. All enrollees were roughly 18 to 95 years old and from fewer than 25 US areas. Authors' processing steps: Reference gene primer amplification yielded estimated nucleated cell counts. Libraries were prepared by immunoSEQ multiplex PCR; TCRdb keeps only in-frame clonotypes and omits some of them. V and J calls and clone size are those listed in that table; D and trimming were worked out from the DNA. The sample holds around 370,000 clones, more than 75% seen once.

The genes are TRBV28 and TRBJ2-5; 8 nucleotides line up with TRBD2. Material: PBMCs or T cells enriched from blood (not recorded which). The receptor's source is a woman under 30 who had recovered from COVID-19. CDR3 nucleotide sequence: TGTGCCAGCAACCTGAACATGGGAGCGGGGGAAGAGACCCAGTACTTC. Encoded protein: CASNLNMGAGEETQYF. The full variable domain, rest sourced from reference TRBV28 and TRBJ2-5, is DVKVTQSSRYLVKRTGEKVFLECVQDMDHENMFWYRQDPGLGLRLIYFSYDVKMKEKGDIPEGYSVSREKKERFSLILESASTNQTSMYLCASNLNMGAGEETQYFGPGTRLLVL.